The 13 T cell receptor beta chains given below trace back to one sample, sequenced in a study of blood T cell repertoires in COVID-19. Using immunoSEQ multiplex PCR, the repertoire was profiled, and TCRdb retains in-frame clones only, with some absent. The sample yields about 110,000 clones, around 85% seen once. The sequencing input was peripheral blood. The source of these receptors is a man aged 50-60 years with acute or convalescent COVID-19.

The CDR3 is CASSLTLSGTDTQYF. Here the CDR3 DNA reads TGTGCCAGCAGCCTAACCCTTAGTGGCACAGATACGCAGTATTTT. V gene TRBV5-5 combines with J gene TRBJ2-3; D is uncertain. The germline V and J ends were trimmed by 4 bases and 1 base, with 13 bases remaining between them. The CDR3 sequence is 15 residues long. Germline values: CDR1 SGHKS, CDR2 YYEKEE (reference sequence).

J is TRBJ1-1 and V is TRBV5-1; maybe TRBD1 (5 bases). CDR3 length: 15 residues. Germline V gene sequence: CDR1 SGHRS, CDR2 YFSETQ. V gave up 4 bases and J gave up 0 bases, with 13 bases separating them. The CDR3 sequence: CASSEDSQVNTEAFF. The CDR3 DNA sequence: TGCGCCAGCAGCGAAGACAGCCAAGTGAACACTGAAGCTTTCTTT.

The chain joins TRBV11-2 to TRBJ1-2; 7 positions match TRBD1. The CDR3 is 13 residues long. V lost 8 bases to trimming and J lost 6 bases; unmatched junction nucleotides: 9. Germline CDR1 and CDR2: SGHAT and FQNNGV. The CDR3 DNA reads as TGTGCCAGCGGAAACAGGGGAGAGAATGGCTACACCTTC. Translated, it gives CASGNRGENGYTF.

The chain combines TRBV24-1 with TRBJ2-1; no reliable D call. Trimming took 4 bases from V and 5 from J, leaving 5 bases between them. CDR1 KGHDR and CDR2 SFDVKD come from the germline V gene. This CDR3 is 12 amino acids long. CDR3 coding DNA: TGTGCCACCAGTGACAGAAACAATGAGCAGTTCTTC. It codes for CATSDRNNEQFF.

This clone has only one observation. DNA for the CDR3: TGTGCCAGCAGCCCCGGACTGGGAAACACCATATATTTT. It codes for CASSPGLGNTIYF. J is TRBJ1-3 and V is TRBV7-2; D not certain. This CDR3 contains 13 residues. The germline gives CDR1 SGHTA, CDR2 FQGNSA. V was cut by 5 bases and J by 4 bases, with 9 bases left in between.

The chain recombines TRBV29-1 with TRBJ1-2; the D gene is possibly TRBD1 (6 bases). From germline, CDR1 is SQVTM and CDR2 ANQGSEA. Trimming left V 6 bases short and J 3 bases short, with 14 bases between. CDR3 length equals 13 residues. In DNA, the CDR3 is TGCAGCGTCGTGCGGGGGGCAGACTATGGCTACACCTTC. Amino acid sequence: CSVVRGADYGYTF.

This clone was detected once. The chain couples TRBV19 to TRBJ2-3; a possible D gene is TRBD1 (5 bases). The CDR3 sequence is 15 residues long. V was clipped by 1 base and J by 5 bases, with 13 bases between them. The germline gives CDR1 LNHDA, CDR2 SQIVND (reference sequence). The CDR3 sequence: CASSIGPRGEDTQYF. In nucleotides, the CDR3 is TGTGCCAGTAGTATAGGTCCAAGGGGTGAAGATACGCAGTATTTT.

The rearrangement joins TRBV13 to TRBJ2-3; no reliable D call. Trimming took 6 bases from V and 0 from J, leaving 7 bases between them. The CDR3 sequence is 13 residues long. Germline assignment: CDR1 PRHDT and CDR2 FYEKMQ (reference sequence). CDR3 nucleotides: TGTGCCAGCAGGAAGAGAAGCACAGATACGCAGTATTTT. It translates to CASRKRSTDTQYF.

The chain is built from TRBV4-1 and TRBJ2-7, with D uncertain. Trimming took 6 bases from V and 1 from J, leaving 10 bases between them. This CDR3 region has 13 residues. Germline V gives CDR1 MGHRA, CDR2 YSYEKL. The CDR3 loop reads CASSVTESYEQYF. DNA of the CDR3: TGCGCCAGCAGTGTAACAGAATCCTACGAGCAGTACTTC.

The chain couples TRBV30 to TRBJ1-5; D gene uncertain. The CDR3 covers 16 residues. V lost 0 bases, J lost 7 bases, and 19 bases lay in between. CDR1 and CDR2 from the germline V gene are GTSNPN and SVGIG (reference sequence). CDR3 sequence (DNA): TGTGCCTGGAGTGTACTCTCTGGGAGGGTTGGGCAGCCCCAGCATTTT. Its translation is CAWSVLSGRVGQPQHF.

The chain carries TRBV5-1 and TRBJ1-2; D not certain. The germline V gene has CDR1 SGHRS and CDR2 YFSETQ. The V gene lost 1 base and the J gene lost 6 bases, with 7 bases spanning the gap. The CDR3 consists of 12 residues. The CDR3 sequence is CASSLPGNGYTF. CDR3 DNA: TGCGCCAGCAGCTTGCCCGGGAATGGCTACACCTTC.

The gene calls are TRBV5-1 and TRBJ2-2; 11 bases map to TRBD1. The CDR3 contains 15 residues. Germline V gives CDR1 SGHRS, CDR2 YFSETQ. Losses at the gene ends were 3 bases for V and 7 bases for J; bases not matched to a gene: 5. The CDR3 coding sequence is TGCGCCAGCAGCTCTGGACAGGGGGCTTACGGGGAGCTGTTTTTT. Amino acids: CASSSGQGAYGELFF.

V gene TRBV19 combines with J gene TRBJ1-1, with 7 bases fitting TRBD1. V was pared by 5 bases and J by 6 bases, with 12 bases of the junction left unmatched. Germline V gene data show CDR1 as LNHDA and CDR2 as SQIVND (reference sequence). The CDR3 runs 15 residues. The DNA of the CDR3 is TGTGCCAGTAGTCCTCAAGACAGGGCGTGGGCTGAAGCTTTCTTT. Its protein is CASSPQDRAWAEAFF.